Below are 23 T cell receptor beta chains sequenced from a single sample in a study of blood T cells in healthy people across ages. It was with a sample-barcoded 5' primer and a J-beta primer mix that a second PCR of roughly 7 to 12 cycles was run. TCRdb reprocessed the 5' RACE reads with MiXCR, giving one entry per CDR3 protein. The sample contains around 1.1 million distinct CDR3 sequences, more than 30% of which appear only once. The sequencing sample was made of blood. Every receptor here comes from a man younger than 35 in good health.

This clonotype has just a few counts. The CDR3 loop is CASSSDQGGQPQHF. The CDR3 DNA is TGTGCCAGCAGCAGCGACCAGGGGGGTCAGCCCCAGCATTTT. This chain links TRBV12-3 or TRBV12-4 with TRBJ1-5; 7 bases fit TRBD1. The CDR3 has 14 amino acids. V lost 6 bases and J lost 6; bases outside the gene matches: 8.

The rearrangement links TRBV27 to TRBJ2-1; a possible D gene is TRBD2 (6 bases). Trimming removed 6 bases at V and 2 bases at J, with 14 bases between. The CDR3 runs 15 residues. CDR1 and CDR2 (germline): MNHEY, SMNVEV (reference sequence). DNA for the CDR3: TGTGCCAGCAGCACATTCGGGGGACCCTACAATGAGCAGTTCTTC. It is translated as CASSTFGGPYNEQFF.

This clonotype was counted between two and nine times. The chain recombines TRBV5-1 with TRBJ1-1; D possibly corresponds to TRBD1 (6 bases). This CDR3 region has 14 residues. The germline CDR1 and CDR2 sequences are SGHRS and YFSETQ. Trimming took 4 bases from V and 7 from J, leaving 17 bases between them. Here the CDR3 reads CASSPTPGRGEAFF. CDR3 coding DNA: TGCGCCAGCAGCCCGACTCCGGGCAGGGGTGAAGCTTTCTTT.

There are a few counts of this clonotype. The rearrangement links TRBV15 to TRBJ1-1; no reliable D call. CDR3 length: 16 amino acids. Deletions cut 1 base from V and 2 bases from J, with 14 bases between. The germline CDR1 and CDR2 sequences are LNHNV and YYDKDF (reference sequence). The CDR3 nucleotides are TGTGCCACCAGCAGAGGGGGAGACATAGGTAACACTGAAGCTTTCTTT. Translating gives CATSRGGDIGNTEAFF.

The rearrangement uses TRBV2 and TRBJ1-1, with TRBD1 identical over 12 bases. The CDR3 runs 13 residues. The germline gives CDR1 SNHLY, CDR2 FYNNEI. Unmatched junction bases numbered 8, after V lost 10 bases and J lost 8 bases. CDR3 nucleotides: TGTGCCACCTACCGGGACAGGGGGCAGGAAGCTTTCTTT. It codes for CATYRDRGQEAFF.

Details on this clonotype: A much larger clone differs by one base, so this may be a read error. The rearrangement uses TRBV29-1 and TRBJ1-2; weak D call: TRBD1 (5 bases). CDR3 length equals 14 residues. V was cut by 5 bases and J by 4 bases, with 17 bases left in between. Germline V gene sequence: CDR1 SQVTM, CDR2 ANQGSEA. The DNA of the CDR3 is TGCAGCGTTAGTTCAAGACGGGACGTCTATGGCTACACCTTC. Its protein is CSVSSRRDVYGYTF.

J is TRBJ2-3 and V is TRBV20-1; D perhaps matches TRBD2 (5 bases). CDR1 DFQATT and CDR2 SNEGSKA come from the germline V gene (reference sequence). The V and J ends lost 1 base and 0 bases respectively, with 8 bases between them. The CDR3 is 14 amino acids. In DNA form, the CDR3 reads TGCAGTGCTAGAGGACGGACTAGCACAGATACGCAGTATTTT. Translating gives CSARGRTSTDTQYF.

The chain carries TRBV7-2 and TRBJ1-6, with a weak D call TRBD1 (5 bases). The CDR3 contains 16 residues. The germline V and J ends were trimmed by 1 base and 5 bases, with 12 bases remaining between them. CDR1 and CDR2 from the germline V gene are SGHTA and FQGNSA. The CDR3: CASSLVGRVNNSPLHF. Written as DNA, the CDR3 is TGTGCCAGCAGCTTAGTGGGCAGGGTGAATAATTCACCCCTCCACTTT.

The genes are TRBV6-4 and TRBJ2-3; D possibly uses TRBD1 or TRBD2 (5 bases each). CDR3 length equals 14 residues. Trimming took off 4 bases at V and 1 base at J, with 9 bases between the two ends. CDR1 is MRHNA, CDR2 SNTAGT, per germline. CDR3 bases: TGTGCCAGCAGTGCCCAGGGAGGCACAGATACGCAGTATTTT. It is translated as CASSAQGGTDTQYF.

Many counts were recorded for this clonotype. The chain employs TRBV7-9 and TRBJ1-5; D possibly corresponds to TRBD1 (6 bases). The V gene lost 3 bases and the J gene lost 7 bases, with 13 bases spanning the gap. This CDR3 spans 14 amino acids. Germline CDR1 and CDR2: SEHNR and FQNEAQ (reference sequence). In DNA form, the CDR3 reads TGTGCCAGCAGCTTGGGGGGGCTTGGACAGCCCCAGCATTTT. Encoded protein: CASSLGGLGQPQHF.

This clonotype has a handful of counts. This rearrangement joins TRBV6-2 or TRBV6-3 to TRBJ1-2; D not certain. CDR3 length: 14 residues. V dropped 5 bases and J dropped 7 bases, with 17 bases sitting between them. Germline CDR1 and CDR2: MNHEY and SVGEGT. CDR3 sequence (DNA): TGTGCCAGCAGTAACAAGGAGCGGCAACGTGGCTACACCTTC. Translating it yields CASSNKERQRGYTF.

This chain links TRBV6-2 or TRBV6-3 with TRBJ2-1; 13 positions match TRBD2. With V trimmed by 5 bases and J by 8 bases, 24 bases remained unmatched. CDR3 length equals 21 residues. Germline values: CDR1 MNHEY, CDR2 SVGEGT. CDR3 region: CASSILQRLAGGRIISYEQFF. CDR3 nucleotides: TGTGCCAGCAGTATACTACAAAGACTAGCGGGGGGCCGTATCATTTCTTATGAGCAGTTCTTC.

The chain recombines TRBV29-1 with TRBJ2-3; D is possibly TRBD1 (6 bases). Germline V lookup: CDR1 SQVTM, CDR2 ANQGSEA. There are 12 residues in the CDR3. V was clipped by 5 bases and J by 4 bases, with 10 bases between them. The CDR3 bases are TGCAGCGTTTCGTACAGGGCAGATACGCAGTATTTT. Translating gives CSVSYRADTQYF.

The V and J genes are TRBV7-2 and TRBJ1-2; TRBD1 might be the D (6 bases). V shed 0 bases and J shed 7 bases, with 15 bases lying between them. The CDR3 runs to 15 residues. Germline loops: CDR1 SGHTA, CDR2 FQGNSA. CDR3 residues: CASSLASDSESGYTF. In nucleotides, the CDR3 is TGTGCCAGCAGCTTAGCGTCGGACAGCGAGTCTGGCTACACCTTC.

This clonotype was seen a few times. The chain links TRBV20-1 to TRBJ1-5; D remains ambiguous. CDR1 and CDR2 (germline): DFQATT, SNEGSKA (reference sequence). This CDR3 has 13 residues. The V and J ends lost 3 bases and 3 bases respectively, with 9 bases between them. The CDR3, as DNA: TGCAGTGCTAGGGGATTAGTCAATCAGCCCCAGCATTTT. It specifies CSARGLVNQPQHF.

The CDR3 DNA reads as TGTGCCAGCAGCGCTGAGACAGATGGTAACACTGAAGCTTTCTTT. This sequence encodes CASSAETDGNTEAFF. The rearrangement joins TRBV7-9 to TRBJ1-1; TRBD1 is a possible D gene (5 bases). The germline gives CDR1 SEHNR, CDR2 FQNEAQ (reference sequence). The CDR3 sequence is 15 residues long. Trimming cost V 5 bases and J 2 bases, with 15 bases left between them.

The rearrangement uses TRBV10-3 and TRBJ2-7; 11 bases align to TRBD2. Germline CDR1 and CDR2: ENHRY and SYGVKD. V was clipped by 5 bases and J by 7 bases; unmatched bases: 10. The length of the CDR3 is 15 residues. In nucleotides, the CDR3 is TGTGCCATCAGTCCTAGCGGGGGGCCTGATAATGAGCAGTACTTC. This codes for CAISPSGGPDNEQYF.

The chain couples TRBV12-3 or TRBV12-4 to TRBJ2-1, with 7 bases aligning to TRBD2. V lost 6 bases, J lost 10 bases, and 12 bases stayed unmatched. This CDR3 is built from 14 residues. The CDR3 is CASSQSGGVREQFF. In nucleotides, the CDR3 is TGTGCCAGCAGCCAATCGGGAGGCGTGCGGGAGCAGTTCTTC.

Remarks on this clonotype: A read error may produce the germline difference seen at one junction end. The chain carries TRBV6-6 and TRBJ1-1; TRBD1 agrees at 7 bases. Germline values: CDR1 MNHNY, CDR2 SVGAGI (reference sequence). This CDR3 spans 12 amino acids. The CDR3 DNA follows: TGTGCCGGCAGTCGAGGACAGGTTGAAGCTTTCTTT. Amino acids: CAGSRGQVEAFF.

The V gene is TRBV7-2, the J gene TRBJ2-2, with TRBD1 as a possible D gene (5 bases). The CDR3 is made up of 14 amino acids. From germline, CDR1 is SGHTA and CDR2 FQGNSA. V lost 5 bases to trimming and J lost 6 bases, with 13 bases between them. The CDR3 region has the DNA TGTGCCAGCAGCCCAATCTTAGGGGCCGGGGAGCTGTTTTTT. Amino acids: CASSPILGAGELFF.

The CDR3 DNA reads TGTGCCAGCAGTTTTTCAAGGGAGAAGACCCAGTACTTC. Protein: CASSFSREKTQYF. V is TRBV12-3 or TRBV12-4 and J is TRBJ2-5; D is perhaps TRBD2 (5 bases). V lost 3 bases and J 6 bases, leaving 11 bases between the germline ends. There are 13 residues in the CDR3.

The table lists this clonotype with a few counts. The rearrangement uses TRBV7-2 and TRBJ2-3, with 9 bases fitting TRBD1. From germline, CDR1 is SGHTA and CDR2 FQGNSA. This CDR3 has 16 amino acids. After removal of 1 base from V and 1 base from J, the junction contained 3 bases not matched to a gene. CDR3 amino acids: CASSLVRDRGTDTQYF. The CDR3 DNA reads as TGTGCCAGCAGCTTAGTACGGGACAGGGGCACAGATACGCAGTATTTT.

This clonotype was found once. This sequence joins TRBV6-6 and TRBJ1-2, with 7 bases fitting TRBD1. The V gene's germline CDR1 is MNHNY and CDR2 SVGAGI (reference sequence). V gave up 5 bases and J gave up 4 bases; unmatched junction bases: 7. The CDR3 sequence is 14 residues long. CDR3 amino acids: CASSETGQFYGYTF. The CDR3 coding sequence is TGTGCCAGCAGTGAGACGGGACAGTTCTATGGCTACACCTTC.